Below, one T cell receptor beta chain is given with its context. What it recognizes is unknown. The source of the sample is a study of cytomegalovirus exposure and HLA in healthy donors. The study's findings and limits: Earlier analysis found most TCR beta V segments productive about 90% or about 30% of the time. Reports credit the classifier with highly specific, highly sensitive diagnosis of cytomegalovirus status.

PCR employed 60 Vbeta and 13 Jbeta primers. Only in-frame clones appear in the TCRdb table, and some are missing; sequencing was by immunoSEQ multiplex PCR. The data contain roughly 200,000 clones, approximately 82% of them singletons. Looked up from germline, CDR1 is SGHTA and CDR2 is FQGNSA. The CDR3 consists of 14 residues. Deletions cut 2 bases from V and 4 bases from J, with 9 bases between. The V gene is TRBV7-2, the J gene TRBJ1-5; D possibly corresponds to TRBD1 (5 bases). This clonotype was obtained from a man aged 40-49 years in good health and CMV-seropositive. The source material was PBMCs. DNA of the CDR3: TGTGCCAGCAGCTTAAGATCAGGGAATCAGCCCCAGCATTTT. Translation: CASSLRSGNQPQHF.